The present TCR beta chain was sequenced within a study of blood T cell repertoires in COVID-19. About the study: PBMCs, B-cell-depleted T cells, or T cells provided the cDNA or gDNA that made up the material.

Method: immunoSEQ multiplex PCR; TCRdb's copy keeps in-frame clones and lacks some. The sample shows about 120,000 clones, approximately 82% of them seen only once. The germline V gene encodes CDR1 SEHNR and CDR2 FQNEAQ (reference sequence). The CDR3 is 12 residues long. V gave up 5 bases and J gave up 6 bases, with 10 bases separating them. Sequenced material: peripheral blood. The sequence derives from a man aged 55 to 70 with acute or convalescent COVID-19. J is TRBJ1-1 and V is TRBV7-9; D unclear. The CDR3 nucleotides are TGTGCCAGCAGCCGGTTAACGGCTGAAGCTTTCTTT. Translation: CASSRLTAEAFF.